This T cell receptor beta chain was obtained from a study of blood T cell repertoires in COVID-19. At the level of the study: Samples came from the United States, Italy and Spain, spanning acute and convalescent COVID-19. Sources were T cells, B-cell-depleted T cells, or PBMCs; the material itself was cDNA or gDNA.

Per germline, CDR1 MNHEY and CDR2 SMNVEV (reference sequence). CDR3 length: 15 residues. V lost 3 bases to trimming and J lost 2 bases; unmatched junction nucleotides: 4. Authors' data handling: Reference gene primer amplification gave nucleated cell count estimates. Assay: immunoSEQ multiplex PCR; the TCRdb copy retains only in-frame clones and omits some. V and J calls plus clone size are reproduced from that table; the DNA served to infer D and trimming. The sample shows 120,000 to 150,000 clones, about 87% of them seen only once. This rearrangement joins TRBV27 to TRBJ1-5; 7 bases match TRBD1. This sequence originates from a human donor in a cohort sampled during active COVID-19. The source material was peripheral blood. The CDR3 coding sequence is TGTGCCAGCAGTTTGTCCGGGACAGGCAATCAGCCCCAGCATTTT. Translation: CASSLSGTGNQPQHF.